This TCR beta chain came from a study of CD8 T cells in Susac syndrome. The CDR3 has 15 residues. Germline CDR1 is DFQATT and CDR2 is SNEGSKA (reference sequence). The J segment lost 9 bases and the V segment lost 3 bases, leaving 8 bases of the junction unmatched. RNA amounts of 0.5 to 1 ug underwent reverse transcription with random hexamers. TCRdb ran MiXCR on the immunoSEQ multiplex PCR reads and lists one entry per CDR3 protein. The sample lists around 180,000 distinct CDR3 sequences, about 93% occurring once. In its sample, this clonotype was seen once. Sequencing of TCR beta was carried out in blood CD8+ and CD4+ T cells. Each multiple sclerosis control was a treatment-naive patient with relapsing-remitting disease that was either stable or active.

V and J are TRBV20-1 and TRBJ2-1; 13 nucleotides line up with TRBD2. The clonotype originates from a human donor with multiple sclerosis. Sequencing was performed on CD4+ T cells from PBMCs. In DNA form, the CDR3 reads TGCAGTGCTAGCAGGACTAGCGGGAGAGGGAGTGAGCAGTTCTTC. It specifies CSASRTSGRGSEQFF.